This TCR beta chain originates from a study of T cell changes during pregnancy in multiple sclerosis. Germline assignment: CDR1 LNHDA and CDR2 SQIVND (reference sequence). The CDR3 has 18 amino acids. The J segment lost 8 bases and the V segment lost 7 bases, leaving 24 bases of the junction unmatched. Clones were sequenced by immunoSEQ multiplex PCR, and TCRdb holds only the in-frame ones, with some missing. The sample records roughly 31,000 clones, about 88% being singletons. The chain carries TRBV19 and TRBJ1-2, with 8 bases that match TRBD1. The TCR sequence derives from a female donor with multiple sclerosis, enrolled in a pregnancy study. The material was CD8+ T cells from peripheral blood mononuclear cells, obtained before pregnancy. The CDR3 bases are TGTGCCAGTAACCCGCAGGGGGCGGCTGGTCTAGTCCTGGGCGGCTACACCTTC. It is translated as CASNPQGAAGLVLGGYTF.